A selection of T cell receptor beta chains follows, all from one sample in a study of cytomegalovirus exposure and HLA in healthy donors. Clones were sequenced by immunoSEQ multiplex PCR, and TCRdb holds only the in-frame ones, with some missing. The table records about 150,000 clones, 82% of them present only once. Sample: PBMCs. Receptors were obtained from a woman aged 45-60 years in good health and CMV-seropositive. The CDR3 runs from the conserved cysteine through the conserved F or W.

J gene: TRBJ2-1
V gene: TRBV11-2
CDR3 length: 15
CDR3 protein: CASSLVLYRTHEQFF

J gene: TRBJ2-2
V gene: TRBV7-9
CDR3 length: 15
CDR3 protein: CASSNPGQVTGELFF

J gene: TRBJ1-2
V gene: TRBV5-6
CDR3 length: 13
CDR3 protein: CASSLAGNYGYTF

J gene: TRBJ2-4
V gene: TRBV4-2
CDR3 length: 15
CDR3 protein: CASSSLDSIKNSQYF

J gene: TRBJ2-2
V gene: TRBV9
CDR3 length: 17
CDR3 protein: CASSVSSGGAGTGELFF

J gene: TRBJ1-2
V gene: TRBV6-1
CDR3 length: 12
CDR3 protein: CAGRTDLYGYTF

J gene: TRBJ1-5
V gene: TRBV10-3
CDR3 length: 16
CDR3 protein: CAISGHNGRGNQPQHF

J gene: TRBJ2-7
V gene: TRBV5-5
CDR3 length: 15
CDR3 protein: CASSWAGAILGEQYF

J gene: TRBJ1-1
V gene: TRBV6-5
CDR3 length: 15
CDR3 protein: CASSFQGAGNTEAFF

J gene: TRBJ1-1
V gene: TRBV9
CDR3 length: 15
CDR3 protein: CASSVEGDIWDEAFF

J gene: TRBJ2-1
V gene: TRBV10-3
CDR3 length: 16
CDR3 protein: CAISEFPSGSGHEQFF

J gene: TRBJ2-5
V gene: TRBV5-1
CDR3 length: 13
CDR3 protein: CASSLYHQETQYF

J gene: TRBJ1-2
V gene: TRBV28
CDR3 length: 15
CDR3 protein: CASSLDGQGGYGYTF

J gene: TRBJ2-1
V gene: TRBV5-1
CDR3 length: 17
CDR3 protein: CASSLEFRSGSRGEQFF

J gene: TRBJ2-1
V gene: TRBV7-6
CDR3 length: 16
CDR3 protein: CASSSLADFGGNEQFF

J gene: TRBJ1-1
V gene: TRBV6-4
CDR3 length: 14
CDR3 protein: CASSDTDRGAEAFF

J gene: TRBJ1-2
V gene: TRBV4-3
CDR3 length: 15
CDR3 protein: CASSQGARGGYGYTF

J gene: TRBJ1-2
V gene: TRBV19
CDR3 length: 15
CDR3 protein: CASSIRAGINYGYTF

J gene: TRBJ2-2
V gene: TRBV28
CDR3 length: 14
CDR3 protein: CASSPPRGPGELFF

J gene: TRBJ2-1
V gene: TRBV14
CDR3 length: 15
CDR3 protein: CASSQTGTSGGEQFF

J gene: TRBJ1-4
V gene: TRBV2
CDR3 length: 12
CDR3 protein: CASSLQGEKLFF

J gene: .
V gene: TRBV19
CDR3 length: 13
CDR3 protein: CASSESGAYEQYF

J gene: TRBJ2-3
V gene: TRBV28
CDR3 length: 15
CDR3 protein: CASSRDRGFTDTQYF

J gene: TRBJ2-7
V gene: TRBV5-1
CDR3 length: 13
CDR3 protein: CASSWTGSNEQYF

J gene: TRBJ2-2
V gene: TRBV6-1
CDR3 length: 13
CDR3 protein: CAIRLGSAGELFF

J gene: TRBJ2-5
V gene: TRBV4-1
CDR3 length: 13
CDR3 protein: CASSPTLQETQYF

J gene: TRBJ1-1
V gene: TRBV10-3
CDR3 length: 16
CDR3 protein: CAISPPRAGGVTEAFF

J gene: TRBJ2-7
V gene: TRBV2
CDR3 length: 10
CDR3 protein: CASSGNKQYF

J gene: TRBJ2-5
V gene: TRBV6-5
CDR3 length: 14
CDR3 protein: CASSRGTGQETQYF

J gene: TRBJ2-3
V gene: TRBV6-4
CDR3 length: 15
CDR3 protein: CASSGKRGRTDTQYF

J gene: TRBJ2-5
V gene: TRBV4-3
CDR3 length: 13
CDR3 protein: CASRAAGQETQYF

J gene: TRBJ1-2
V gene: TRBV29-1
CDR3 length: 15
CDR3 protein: CSASSGTRAAGSYTF

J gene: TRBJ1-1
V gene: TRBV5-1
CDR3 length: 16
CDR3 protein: CASSFRQGGLNTEAFF

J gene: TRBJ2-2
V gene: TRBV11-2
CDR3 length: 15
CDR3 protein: CASSFGGGISGELFF

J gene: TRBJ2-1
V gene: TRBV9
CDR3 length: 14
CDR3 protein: CASNRQGAYNEQFF

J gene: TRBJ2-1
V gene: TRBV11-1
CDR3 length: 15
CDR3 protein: CASSFSTSSYNEQFF

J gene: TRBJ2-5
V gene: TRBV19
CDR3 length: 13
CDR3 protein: CASSIPSGETQYF

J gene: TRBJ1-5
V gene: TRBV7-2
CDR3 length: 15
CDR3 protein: CASSLVGGSNQPQHF

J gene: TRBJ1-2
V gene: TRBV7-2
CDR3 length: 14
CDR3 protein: CASSLRWDSYGYTF

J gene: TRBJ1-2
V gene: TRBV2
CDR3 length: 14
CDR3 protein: CASSDRTGPYGYTF

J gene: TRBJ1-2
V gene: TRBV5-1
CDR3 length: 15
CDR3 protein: CASSLESGGNYGYTF

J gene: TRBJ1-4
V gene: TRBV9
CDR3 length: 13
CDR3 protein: CASSRQLNEKLFF

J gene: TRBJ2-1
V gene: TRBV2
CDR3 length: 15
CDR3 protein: CASKALAGGGNEQFF

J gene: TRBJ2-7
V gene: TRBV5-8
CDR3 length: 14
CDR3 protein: CASNPLTGNYEQYF

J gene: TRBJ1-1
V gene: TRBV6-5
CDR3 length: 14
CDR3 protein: CASSYGQASSEAFF

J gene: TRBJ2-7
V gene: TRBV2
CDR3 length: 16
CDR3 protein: CASSEGTSGGLGEQYF

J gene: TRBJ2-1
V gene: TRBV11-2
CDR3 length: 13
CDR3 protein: CASSLGVYNEQFF

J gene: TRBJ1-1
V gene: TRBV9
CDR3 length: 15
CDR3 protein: CASSVGRDRNTEAFF

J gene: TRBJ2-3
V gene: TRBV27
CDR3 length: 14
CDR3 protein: CASSPQQGSDTQYF

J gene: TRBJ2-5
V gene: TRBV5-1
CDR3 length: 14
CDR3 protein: CASSSGTSGKTQYF

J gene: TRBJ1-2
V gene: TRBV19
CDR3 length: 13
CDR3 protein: CASSMGRYYGYTF

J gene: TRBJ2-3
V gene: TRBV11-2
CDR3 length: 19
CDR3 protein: CASSLGTSVLRKATDTQYF

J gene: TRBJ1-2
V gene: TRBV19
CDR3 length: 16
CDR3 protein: CASKLTTGAAGVGYTF

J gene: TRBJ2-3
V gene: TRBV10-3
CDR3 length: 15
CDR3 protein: CAISEPRTSPDTQYF

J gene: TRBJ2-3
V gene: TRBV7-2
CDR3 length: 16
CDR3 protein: CASTILGRGETDTQYF

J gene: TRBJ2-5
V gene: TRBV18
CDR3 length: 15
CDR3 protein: CASSPPGQGKETQYF

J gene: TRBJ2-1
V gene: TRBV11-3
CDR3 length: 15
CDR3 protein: CASSPRGSSYNEQFF